The rows below give T cell receptor beta chains drawn from one sample of a study of cytomegalovirus exposure and HLA in healthy donors. Repertoires were generated with immunoSEQ multiplex PCR, while TCRdb's copy carries only in-frame clones and drops some. The sample records approximately 200,000 clones, roughly 85% being singletons. The sample taken for sequencing was PBMCs. Receptors were obtained from a man between 18 and 29 years old in good health and CMV-seronegative. Both conserved end residues are part of each CDR3. D genes are given only for firm matches. Where a row states a size, it is once, few, many or the class of an expanded clone; other rows omit it.

TRBJ2-7,.,TRBV11-2,TRBD2,CASSFSAGGRYEQYF,TGTGCCAGCAGCTTTTCAGCGGGAGGCCGCTACGAGCAGTACTTC
TRBJ1-1,.,TRBV7-3,.,CASSLVHAGPTAEAFF,TGTGCCAGCAGCTTGGTTCATGCAGGCCCGACGGCTGAAGCTTTCTTT
TRBJ2-7,.,TRBV27,TRBD2,CASSFTSGTSGINEQYF,TGTGCCAGCAGTTTTACATCCGGGACTAGCGGGATCAACGAGCAGTACTTC
TRBJ1-3,.,TRBV28,TRBD1,CASRNQGVSGNTIYF,TGTGCCAGCAGAAACCAGGGGGTCTCTGGAAACACCATATATTTT
TRBJ1-3,.,TRBV2,TRBD1,CASRDRGNTIYF,TGTGCCAGCAGGGACAGGGGAAACACCATATATTTT
TRBJ1-3,.,TRBV11-3,TRBD1,CASSPGQGRSGNTIYF,TGTGCCAGCAGCCCCGGACAGGGACGCTCTGGAAACACCATATATTTT
TRBJ2-1,.,TRBV19,TRBD2,CASSISGGYYNEQFF,TGTGCCAGTAGTATTAGCGGGGGATACTACAATGAGCAGTTCTTC
TRBJ2-7,.,TRBV28,.,CASSLSPAQMEQYF,TGTGCCAGCAGTTTGTCCCCTGCCCAGATGGAGCAGTACTTC
TRBJ2-5,.,TRBV7-9,.,CASSLQGTETQYF,TGTGCCAGCAGCTTACAGGGGACAGAGACCCAGTACTTC
TRBJ1-2,.,TRBV7-9,TRBD1,CSSSQGQGAHYGYTF,TGTTCCAGCAGCCAGGGACAGGGGGCACACTATGGCTACACCTTC
TRBJ1-4,.,TRBV19,TRBD1,CASSVINTGGTNEKLFF,TGTGCCAGTAGTGTAATCAATACAGGGGGAACTAATGAAAAACTGTTTTTT
TRBJ2-7,few,TRBV30,TRBD1,CASSRDRDEQYF,TGTGCCTCCTCCCGGGACAGGGACGAGCAGTACTTC
TRBJ2-1,.,TRBV6-5,.,CASRNNQYNEQFF,TGTGCCAGCAGAAACAATCAGTACAATGAGCAGTTCTTC
TRBJ2-2,.,TRBV6-5,TRBD2,CASSLGREGWELFF,TGTGCCAGCAGCCTCGGGCGGGAGGGCTGGGAGCTGTTTTTT
TRBJ2-1,.,TRBV7-8,TRBD2,CASSLTTGGYEQFF,TGTGCCAGCAGCTTAACAACGGGAGGGTATGAGCAGTTCTTC
TRBJ1-2,.,TRBV5-6,.,CASSSTDYGYTF,TGTGCCAGCAGCTCGACTGACTATGGCTACACCTTC
TRBJ2-1,.,TRBV11-2,.,CASSSRDRPSYNEQFF,TGTGCCAGCAGCTCCCGAGATCGCCCCTCCTACAATGAGCAGTTCTTC
TRBJ2-5,.,TRBV19,TRBD1,CASRERRQGGETQYF,TGTGCCAGTAGAGAACGCCGACAGGGGGGAGAGACCCAGTACTTC
TRBJ2-1,.,TRBV30,.,CAWSVQRTAAYNEQFF,TGTGCCTGGAGTGTACAGAGGACAGCCGCCTACAATGAGCAGTTCTTC
TRBJ1-5,.,TRBV19,TRBD1,CASSTPGQFNQPQHF,TGTGCCAGTAGTACACCGGGACAGTTCAATCAGCCCCAGCATTTT
TRBJ1-6,.,TRBV11-3,TRBD1,CASSSNGQVYSPLHF,TGTGCCAGCAGCTCCAATGGACAGGTCTACTCACCCCTCCACTTT
TRBJ2-7,few,TRBV7-2,TRBD1,CASSIDRVEQYF,TGTGCCAGCAGCATCGACAGGGTTGAGCAGTACTTC
TRBJ2-1,.,TRBV30,TRBD2,CAWSVRQVAGYNEQFF,TGTGCCTGGAGTGTACGGCAGGTAGCGGGGTACAATGAGCAGTTCTTC
TRBJ2-3,once,TRBV9,.,CASSPPGLYSTDTQYF,TGTGCCAGCAGCCCACCGGGACTTTATAGCACAGATACGCAGTATTTT
TRBJ2-1,.,TRBV5-1,TRBD2,CASSLASGSYNEQFF,TGCGCCAGCAGCTTGGCTAGCGGCTCCTACAATGAGCAGTTCTTC
TRBJ1-2,.,TRBV30,TRBD1,CAWSVYRGYGYTF,TGTGCCTGGAGTGTATACAGGGGGTATGGCTACACCTTC
TRBJ2-1,.,TRBV30,TRBD1,CAWSADRANNEQFF,TGTGCCTGGAGTGCGGACAGGGCCAACAATGAGCAGTTCTTC
TRBJ1-1,.,TRBV19,.,CASSLGRVAEAFF,TGTGCCAGTAGTCTGGGGCGCGTCGCTGAAGCTTTCTTT
TRBJ2-5,.,TRBV30,.,CAYRLARETQYF,TGTGCCTACAGGCTAGCGAGAGAGACCCAGTACTTC
TRBJ2-1,.,TRBV18,.,CATLEGAYNEQFF,TGTGCCACGTTGGAGGGCGCCTACAATGAGCAGTTCTTC
TRBJ2-1,.,TRBV5-8,TRBD1,CASSPEGQGRSPRREQFF,TGTGCCAGCAGCCCGGAAGGACAGGGGAGGTCCCCGAGACGTGAGCAGTTCTTC
TRBJ1-2,.,TRBV4-3,.,CASSQDTGGHYGYTF,TGCGCCAGCAGCCAAGATACCGGGGGGCACTATGGCTACACCTTC
TRBJ1-2,.,TRBV13,.,CASSYANLGQGNYGYTF,TGTGCCAGCAGCTACGCCAACTTGGGGCAGGGGAACTATGGCTACACCTTC
TRBJ2-3,.,TRBV2,TRBD1,CASRGQGGTQYF,TGTGCCAGCAGAGGACAGGGAGGTACGCAGTATTTT
TRBJ1-4,few,TRBV19,.,CASRGDTEKLFF,TGTGCCAGTAGGGGGGACACCGAAAAACTGTTTTTT
TRBJ1-6,once,TRBV5-1,TRBD1,CASSFGQGASYNSPLHF,TGCGCCAGCAGCTTCGGGCAGGGGGCTTCCTATAATTCACCCCTCCACTTT
TRBJ1-3,.,TRBV28,.,CASIPATVGVTSGNTIYF,TGTGCCAGCATCCCCGCGACGGTCGGGGTAACCTCTGGAAACACCATATATTTT
TRBJ1-2,.,TRBV2,.,CASILYGYTF,TGTGCCAGCATCCTCTATGGCTACACCTTC
TRBJ1-1,.,TRBV9,TRBD1,CASSGGQGTEAFF,TGTGCCAGCAGCGGAGGACAGGGCACTGAAGCTTTCTTT
TRBJ1-2,.,TRBV7-8,TRBD1,CASSLAGTVDGYTF,TGTGCCAGCAGCTTAGCCGGGACAGTGGATGGCTACACCTTC